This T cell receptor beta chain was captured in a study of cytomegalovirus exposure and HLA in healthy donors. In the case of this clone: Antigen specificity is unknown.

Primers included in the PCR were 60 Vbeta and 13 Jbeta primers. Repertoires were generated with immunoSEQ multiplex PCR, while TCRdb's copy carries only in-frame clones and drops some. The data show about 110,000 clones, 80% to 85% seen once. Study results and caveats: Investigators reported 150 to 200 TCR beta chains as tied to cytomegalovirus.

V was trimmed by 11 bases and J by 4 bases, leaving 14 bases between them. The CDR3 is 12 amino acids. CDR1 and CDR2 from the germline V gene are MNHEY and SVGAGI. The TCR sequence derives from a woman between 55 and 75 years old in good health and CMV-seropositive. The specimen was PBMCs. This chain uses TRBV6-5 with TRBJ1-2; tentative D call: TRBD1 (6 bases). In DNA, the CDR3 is TGTGCCTGCTACAGGGAGTCCTATGGCTACACCTTC. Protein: CACYRESYGYTF.